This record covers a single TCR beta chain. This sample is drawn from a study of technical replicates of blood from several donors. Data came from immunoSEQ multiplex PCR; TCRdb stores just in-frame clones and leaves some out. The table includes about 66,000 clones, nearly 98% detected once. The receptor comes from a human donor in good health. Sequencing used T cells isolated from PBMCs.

The CDR3 nucleotides read TGCGCCAGCAGCTCCGGCCAGGTATACATGAACACTGAAGCTTTCTTT. Its protein product is CASSSGQVYMNTEAFF. The rearrangement joins TRBV5-1 to TRBJ1-1; D gene ambiguous. CDR1 and CDR2 (germline): SGHRS, YFSETQ. Trimming took off 3 bases at V and 0 bases at J, with 15 bases between the two ends. CDR3 size: 16 residues.